This TCR beta chain was recorded in a study of cytomegalovirus exposure and HLA in healthy donors. The CDR3 extends over 15 amino acids. The V end lost 1 base, the J end lost 0 bases, and 7 bases lay between the germline ends. Germline V CDR1 and CDR2: SEHNR, FQNEAQ (reference sequence). Study-wide findings and caveats: Clonal expansion, a later analysis showed, was greater in HLA-associated TCR beta chains than in equally common others. Associated with cytomegalovirus, according to the listing, were 150 to 200 TCR beta chains. In presence/absence analyses, roughly uniform sequencing depth across donors was assumed.

13 Jbeta primers and 60 Vbeta primers were used for the PCR. Using immunoSEQ multiplex PCR, the repertoire was profiled, and TCRdb retains in-frame clones only, with some absent. In the table there are 150,000 to 200,000 clones, approximately 81% of which are singletons. This clone was recorded a few times. Its antigen is undetermined. Sequencing was carried out using PBMCs. The genes are TRBV7-9 and TRBJ1-3; TRBD1 is a possible D gene (6 bases). The TCR was taken from a boy aged 5-17 years in good health and CMV-seronegative. The CDR3 nucleotides read TGTGCCAGCAGCTTAGAGGGGGTCTCTGGAAACACCATATATTTT. Amino acids: CASSLEGVSGNTIYF.